Listed below are T cell receptor beta chains from one sample, sequenced in a study of T cell clones after liver transplantation. Repertoires were generated with immunoSEQ multiplex PCR, while TCRdb's copy carries only in-frame clones and drops some. The sample carries about 70,000 clones, about four fifths recorded once. The sample in question was CD4+ T cells from blood, obtained 12 months after liver transplant. The origin of the receptors is a human patient who received a liver transplant. Some T cells may be transferred from the graft donor. CDR3s include the opening cysteine and the closing phenylalanine or tryptophan. D genes are given only for firm matches. Size is omitted from some rows. Given values are once, few, many or a class for expanded clones.

- | 18 | - | TRBJ2-7 | TRBV5-4 | TGTGCCAGCAGCTTTACCGGGTCCCTAGGTCGGGGCTCCTACGAGCAGTACTTC | CASSFTGSLGRGSYEQYF
few | 16 | TRBD2 | TRBJ2-2 | TRBV7-9 | TGTGCCAGCATCCCCCGTCCCCGGGAGGACGGCGGGGAGCTGTTTTTT | CASIPRPREDGGELFF
- | 11 | - | TRBJ2-7 | TRBV2 | TGTGCCAGCAGTGAAGTCCTCGAGCAGTACTTC | CASSEVLEQYF
few | 15 | TRBD1 | TRBJ2-2 | TRBV6-4 | TGTGCCAGCAGTGTCGGGACAGGGTTCCCCCGGGAGCTGTTTTTT | CASSVGTGFPRELFF
- | 16 | TRBD1 | TRBJ1-3 | TRBV19 | TGTGCCAGTATACGCCACGGGACAGTTTCTGGAAACACCATATATTTT | CASIRHGTVSGNTIYF
few | 15 | - | TRBJ2-5 | TRBV2 | TGTGCCCCCGGAGGAATGGCATCGGGGAGAGAGACCCAGTACTTC | CAPGGMASGRETQYF
- | 13 | - | TRBJ1-5 | TRBV4-1 | TGCGCCAGCAGCCCGCGGGAGTCTCAGCCCCAGCATTTT | CASSPRESQPQHF
- | 17 | - | TRBJ2-1 | TRBV5-1 | TGCGCCAGCACCCCTAACCCGGGCGGAAGCTCCTACAATGAGCAGTTCTTC | CASTPNPGGSSYNEQFF
once | 16 | - | TRBJ2-5 | TRBV15 | TGTGCCACCAGCAGAGATAAGCAGCCCAGGAGGGAGACCCAGTACTTC | CATSRDKQPRRETQYF
- | 16 | - | TRBJ1-5 | TRBV28 | TGTGCCAGCAGTCGACGGACGGTTTATAGCAATCAGCCCCAGCATTTT | CASSRRTVYSNQPQHF
- | 14 | TRBD1 | TRBJ2-7 | TRBV9 | TGTGCCAGCAGCACCTCGGGACAGGGCTACGAGCAGTACTTC | CASSTSGQGYEQYF
- | 13 | - | TRBJ2-5 | TRBV5-1 | TGCGCCAGCAGACTAGAGCCGCTAGAGACCCAGTACTTC | CASRLEPLETQYF
- | 12 | - | TRBJ2-7 | TRBV2 | TGTGCCAGCAGTGAAGCTGGCGCGGTCCCCCATTTC | CASSEAGAVPHF
- | 16 | TRBD2 | TRBJ2-3 | TRBV5-1 | TGCGCCAGCAGCTTCATTCCCGGGAGGAGCACAGATACGCAGTATTTT | CASSFIPGRSTDTQYF
few | 14 | - | TRBJ1-5 | TRBV5-4 | TGTGCCAGCAGCTTGGGGCCGGCGGATCAGCCCCAGCATTTT | CASSLGPADQPQHF
- | 15 | - | TRBJ1-1 | TRBV27 | TGTGCCAGCAGTTTATCTGGTCCTATGAACACTGAAGCTTTCTTT | CASSLSGPMNTEAFF
- | 14 | - | TRBJ1-1 | TRBV7-2 | TGTGCCAGCAGCCCCTCCCGGGCCGGCACTGAAGCTTTCTTT | CASSPSRAGTEAFF
- | 17 | TRBD2 | TRBJ2-3 | TRBV5-1 | TGCGCCAGCAGCCCTCAAGGGCTAGCGGCTAGCACAGATACGCAGTATTTT | CASSPQGLAASTDTQYF
- | 14 | - | TRBJ1-2 | TRBV28 | TGTGCCAGCAGTTTATCGGGGGCTTGGTATGGCTACACCTTC | CASSLSGAWYGYTF
- | 15 | TRBD2 | TRBJ2-1 | TRBV5-1 | TGCGCCAGCAGCTTGGGTAGCGGGAGGACGGATGAGCAGTTCTTC | CASSLGSGRTDEQFF
once | 15 | - | TRBJ1-1 | TRBV6-1 | TGTGCCAGTCGGGGGGTTGTGGGGTCGAGGTCTGAAGCTTTCTTT | CASRGVVGSRSEAFF
- | 13 | - | TRBJ2-7 | TRBV19 | TGTGCCAGTTCCGCCCGATGGTCCTACGAGCAGTACTTC | CASSARWSYEQYF
- | 14 | - | TRBJ1-5 | TRBV9 | TGTGCCAGCAGTAGGACGGGTAGCAATCAGCCCCAGCATTTT | CASSRTGSNQPQHF
- | 15 | TRBD2 | TRBJ2-2 | TRBV5-4 | TGTGCCAGCAAGGGGCTAGCGGGAGGAGACGGGGAGCTGTTTTTT | CASKGLAGGDGELFF
few | 14 | - | TRBJ1-1 | TRBV28 | TGTGCCAGCAGTGGGGTAGGACGCCTGGCTGAAGCTTTCTTT | CASSGVGRLAEAFF
- | 15 | - | TRBJ1-1 | TRBV4-1 | TGCGCCAGCAGCCAAGGGCTAGACAGTGTCACTGAAGCTTTCTTT | CASSQGLDSVTEAFF
once | 16 | - | TRBJ2-2 | TRBV6-5 | TGTGCCAGCAGTTCCAACGGAGATAGTGGTACCGGGGAGCTGTTTTTT | CASSSNGDSGTGELFF
- | 12 | - | TRBJ2-7 | TRBV6-5 | TGTGCCAGCAGTGCCCCCTCCTACGAGCAGTACTTC | CASSAPSYEQYF
- | 16 | - | TRBJ2-1 | TRBV11-2 | TGTGCCAGCAGCCCAACTAGGGGTCCGCTCTACAATGAGCAGTTCTTC | CASSPTRGPLYNEQFF
- | 16 | - | TRBJ1-3 | TRBV5-1 | TGCGCCAGCAGCTTGTCTGTCCAGGGGAGGAGAAACACCATATATTTT | CASSLSVQGRRNTIYF
- | 14 | - | TRBJ2-1 | TRBV5-1 | TGCGCCAGCAGCTTGGAGGGTTCCTACAATGAGCAGTTCTTC | CASSLEGSYNEQFF
few | 18 | TRBD1 | TRBJ2-6 | TRBV19 | TGTGCCAGTAGCTACGCCGGGACAGGGTTCTCTGGGGCCAACGTCCTGACTTTC | CASSYAGTGFSGANVLTF
- | 16 | TRBD1 | TRBJ1-5 | TRBV2 | TGTGCCAGCAGTTCCCGGGACAGAGGTCCCAATCAGCCCCAGCATTTT | CASSSRDRGPNQPQHF
- | 15 | - | TRBJ2-2 | TRBV5-1 | TGCGCCAGCAGCTATGAGGCAGGGGTCACCGGGGAGCTGTTTTTT | CASSYEAGVTGELFF
- | 16 | - | TRBJ1-1 | TRBV28 | TGTGCCAGCAGACCCCTCCCGGGGGCAAGGAACACTGAAGCTTTCTTT | CASRPLPGARNTEAFF
- | 15 | TRBD1 | TRBJ1-1 | TRBV11-3 | TGTGCCAGCAGCGCACAGGGGGGGATGAACACTGAAGCTTTCTTT | CASSAQGGMNTEAFF
- | 15 | - | TRBJ2-3 | TRBV9 | TGTGCCAGCAGCGTAGACAGCAGGGACACAGATACGCAGTATTTT | CASSVDSRDTDTQYF
- | 14 | TRBD1 | TRBJ2-5 | TRBV7-9 | TGTGCCAGCAGCTTAGGGCCAGGGGGCGCGACCCAGTACTTC | CASSLGPGGATQYF
- | 13 | TRBD2 | TRBJ2-5 | TRBV10-3 | TGTGCCATCAGTAGGGGACTAGACGAGACCCAGTACTTC | CAISRGLDETQYF
few | 13 | - | TRBJ2-5 | TRBV5-8 | TGTGCCAGCACGGACAGTCCCCAAGAGACCCAGTACTTC | CASTDSPQETQYF
- | 14 | - | TRBJ2-1 | TRBV7-7 | TGTGCTAGCAGCTCGACTAGTAACGACAATGAGCAGTTCTTC | CASSSTSNDNEQFF
- | 15 | TRBD2 | TRBJ2-1 | TRBV18 | TGTGCCAGCTCACTGGGACTAGCTTCCTACAATGAGCAGTTCTTC | CASSLGLASYNEQFF
- | 16 | TRBD1 | TRBJ2-2 | TRBV7-8 | TGTGCCAGCATCCTGGGAGGGACAGGGGATGTCGGGGAGCTGTTTTTT | CASILGGTGDVGELFF
- | 15 | - | TRBJ2-1 | TRBV6-5 | TGTGCCAGCAGTTACTCGCCCTTGTTGGTGAATGAGCAGTTCTTC | CASSYSPLLVNEQFF
- | 13 | - | TRBJ1-1 | TRBV5-4 | TGTGCCAGCAGCCATGACAGCAACACTGAAGCTTTCTTT | CASSHDSNTEAFF
medium-sized | 13 | - | TRBJ2-7 | TRBV2 | TGTGCCAGCAGTGAGCCGGGACCTTACGAGCAGTACTTC | CASSEPGPYEQYF
- | 18 | TRBD2 | TRBJ2-2 | TRBV7-6 | TGTGCCAGCAGCTTAGTTTGGCTAGCGGGACCCAAAACCGGGGAGCTGTTTTTT | CASSLVWLAGPKTGELFF
- | 14 | TRBD2 | TRBJ2-1 | TRBV5-4 | TGTGCCAGCAGCTCCGGGGGGATACAAGGTGAGCAGTTCTTC | CASSSGGIQGEQFF
- | 12 | - | TRBJ2-7 | TRBV10-3 | TGTGCCATCAGTGAGCGAGAGTACGAGCAGTACTTC | CAISEREYEQYF
- | 13 | TRBD1 | TRBJ2-7 | TRBV29-1 | TGCAGCGTGATGACAGGGGGGACGTACGAGCAGTACTTC | CSVMTGGTYEQYF
- | 14 | - | TRBJ2-1 | TRBV29-1 | TGCAGCGTTGAGGGGGGACTTCGCCTCAATGAGCAGTTCTTC | CSVEGGLRLNEQFF
- | 14 | - | TRBJ1-1 | TRBV11-1 | TGTGCCAGCAGCTTAGACAGGTCGAACACTGAAGCTTTCTTT | CASSLDRSNTEAFF
- | 15 | - | TRBJ2-2 | TRBV5-1 | TGCGCCAGCAGCGTCGCGGGACCCAACACCGGGGAGCTGTTTTTT | CASSVAGPNTGELFF
- | 15 | - | TRBJ1-5 | TRBV7-2 | TGTGCCAGCAGCTTAGGGGGATATAGCAATCAGCCCCAGCATTTT | CASSLGGYSNQPQHF
- | 14 | - | TRBJ2-1 | TRBV7-9 | TGTGCCAGCAGCCTCCTCCCTCCCCGCAATGAGCAGTTCTTC | CASSLLPPRNEQFF
few | 15 | - | TRBJ1-2 | TRBV5-4 | TGTGCCAGCAGCCCGGGAGGGAGTGAAAACTATGGCTACACCTTC | CASSPGGSENYGYTF
many | 14 | TRBD1 | TRBJ2-1 | TRBV7-9 | TGTGCCAGCAGCCCAAAGCGGGACAGGGGGCCTCCGTTCTTC | CASSPKRDRGPPFF
- | 16 | TRBD2 | TRBJ2-3 | TRBV10-2 | TGCGCCAGCAGTGCGGACGAGCGGGAGGGCCCAGATACGCAGTATTTT | CASSADEREGPDTQYF
- | 15 | - | TRBJ2-7 | TRBV4-1 | TGCGCCAGCAGCCAAGGACTCCCGCTCTCCTACGAGCAGTACTTC | CASSQGLPLSYEQYF